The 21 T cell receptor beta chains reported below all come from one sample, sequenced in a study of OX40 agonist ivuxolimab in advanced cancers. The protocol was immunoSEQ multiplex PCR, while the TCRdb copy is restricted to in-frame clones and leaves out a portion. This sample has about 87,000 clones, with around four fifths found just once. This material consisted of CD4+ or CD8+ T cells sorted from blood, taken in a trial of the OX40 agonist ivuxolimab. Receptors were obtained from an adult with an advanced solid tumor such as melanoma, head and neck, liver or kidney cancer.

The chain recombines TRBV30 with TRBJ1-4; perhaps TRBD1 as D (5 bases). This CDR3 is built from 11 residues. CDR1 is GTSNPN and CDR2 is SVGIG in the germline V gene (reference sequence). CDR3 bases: TGTGCTGGGGGTCCTAATGAAAAACTGTTTTTT. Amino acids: CAGGPNEKLFF. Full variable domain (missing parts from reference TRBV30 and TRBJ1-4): SQTIHQWPATLVQPVGSPLSLECTVEGTSNPNLYWYRQAAGRGLQLLFYSVGIGQISSEVPQNLSASRPQDRQFILSSKKLLLSDSGFYLCAGGPNEKLFFGSGTQLSVL.

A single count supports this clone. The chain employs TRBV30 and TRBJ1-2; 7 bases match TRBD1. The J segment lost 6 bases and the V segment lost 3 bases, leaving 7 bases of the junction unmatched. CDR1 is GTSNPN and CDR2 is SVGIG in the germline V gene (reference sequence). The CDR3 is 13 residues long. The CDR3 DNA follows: TGTGCCTGGAGGTTTGCGGGACAGCATGGCTACACCTTC. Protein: CAWRFAGQHGYTF.

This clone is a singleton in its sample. For the CDR3, the DNA is TGTGCCAGCAGCTTCAATAGAGCAGATACGCAGTATTTT. As protein: CASSFNRADTQYF. This sequence joins TRBV7-2 and TRBJ2-3; no firm D call. Germline lookup yields CDR1 SGHTA and CDR2 FQGNSA. V lost 3 bases and J lost 4, with 8 bases in between. This CDR3 is 13 amino acids long.

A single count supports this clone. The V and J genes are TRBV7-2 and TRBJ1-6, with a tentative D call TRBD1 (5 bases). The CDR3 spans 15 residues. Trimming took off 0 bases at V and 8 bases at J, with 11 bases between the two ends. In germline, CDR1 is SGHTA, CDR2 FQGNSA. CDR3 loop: CASSLARGRDSPLHF. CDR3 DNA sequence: TGTGCCAGCAGCTTAGCGAGGGGTAGGGATTCACCCCTCCACTTT.

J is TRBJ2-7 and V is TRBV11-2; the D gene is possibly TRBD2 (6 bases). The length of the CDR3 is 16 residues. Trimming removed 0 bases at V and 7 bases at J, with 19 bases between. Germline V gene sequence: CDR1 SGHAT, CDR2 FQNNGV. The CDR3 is CASSLESMGPSGEQYF. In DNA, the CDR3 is TGTGCCAGCAGCTTAGAGTCGATGGGACCGAGCGGGGAGCAGTACTTC.

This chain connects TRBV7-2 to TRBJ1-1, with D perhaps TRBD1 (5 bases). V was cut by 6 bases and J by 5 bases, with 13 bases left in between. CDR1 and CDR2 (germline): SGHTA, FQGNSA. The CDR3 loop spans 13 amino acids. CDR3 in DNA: TGTGCCAGCAGACGACGGGACCGGACTGAAGCTTTCTTT. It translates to CASRRRDRTEAFF. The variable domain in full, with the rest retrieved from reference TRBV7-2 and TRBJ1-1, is GAGVSQSPSNKVTEKGKDVELRCDPISGHTALYWYRQSLGQGLEFLIYFQGNSAPDKSGLPSDRFSAERTGGSVSTLTIQRTQQEDSAVYLCASRRRDRTEAFFGQGTRLTVV.

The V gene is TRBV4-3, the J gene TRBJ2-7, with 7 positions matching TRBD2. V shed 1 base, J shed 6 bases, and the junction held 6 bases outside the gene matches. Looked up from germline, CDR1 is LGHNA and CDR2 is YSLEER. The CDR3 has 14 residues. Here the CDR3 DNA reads TGCGCCAGCAGCCAAGCGGGGGGAGGGGTCGAGCAGTACTTC. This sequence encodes CASSQAGGGVEQYF.

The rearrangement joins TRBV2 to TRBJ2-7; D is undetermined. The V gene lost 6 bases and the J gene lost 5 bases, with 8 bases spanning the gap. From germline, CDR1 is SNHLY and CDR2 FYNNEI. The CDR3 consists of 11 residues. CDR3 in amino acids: CASSPWDEQYF. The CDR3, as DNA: TGTGCCAGCAGCCCCTGGGACGAGCAGTACTTC.

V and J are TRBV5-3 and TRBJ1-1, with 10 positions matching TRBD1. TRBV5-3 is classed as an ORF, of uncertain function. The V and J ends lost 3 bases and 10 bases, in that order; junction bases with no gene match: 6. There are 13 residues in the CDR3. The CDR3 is CARSWTGGGGAFF. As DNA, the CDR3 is TGTGCCAGAAGCTGGACAGGGGGTGGTGGAGCTTTCTTT.

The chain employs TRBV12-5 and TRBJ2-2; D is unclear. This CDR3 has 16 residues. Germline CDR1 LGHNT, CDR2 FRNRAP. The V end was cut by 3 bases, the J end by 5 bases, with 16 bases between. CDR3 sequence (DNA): TGTGCTAGTGGTTTTGCGTGGGAAATGGGGACCGGGGAGCTGTTTTTT. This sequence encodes CASGFAWEMGTGELFF.

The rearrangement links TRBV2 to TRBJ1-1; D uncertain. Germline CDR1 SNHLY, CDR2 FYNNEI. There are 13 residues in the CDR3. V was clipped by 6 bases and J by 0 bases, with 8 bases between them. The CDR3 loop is CASSTDLNTEAFF. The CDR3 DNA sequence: TGTGCCAGCAGCACGGACCTGAACACTGAAGCTTTCTTT.

DNA of the CDR3: TGTGCCAGTAGTATCCCCGCCGGCCGCGGAGGATCCAATGAGCAGTTCTTC. Protein product: CASSIPAGRGGSNEQFF. The gene calls are TRBV19 and TRBJ2-1, with a weak D call TRBD2 (5 bases). V was shortened by 3 bases and J by 6 bases, with 21 bases between the two germline ends. This CDR3 has 17 residues. Germline CDR1 reads LNHDA; CDR2 reads SQIVND (reference sequence). Filled out from reference TRBV19 and TRBJ2-1, the complete variable domain reads DGGITQSPKYLFRKEGQNVTLSCEQNLNHDAMYWYRQDPGQGLRLIYYSQIVNDFQKGDIAEGYSVSREKKESFPLTVTSAQKNPTAFYLCASSIPAGRGGSNEQFFGPGTRLTVL.

CDR3 loop: CASSPDRTGGYEQYF. Here the CDR3 DNA reads TGTGCCAGCAGCCCCGACCGGACAGGGGGCTACGAGCAGTACTTC. V is TRBV7-2 and J is TRBJ2-7; 10 bases fit TRBD1. Germline V gives CDR1 SGHTA, CDR2 FQGNSA. V dropped 5 bases and J dropped 3; count of bases not matched to a gene: 7. The CDR3 covers 15 residues. The variable domain in full, with the rest retrieved from reference TRBV7-2 and TRBJ2-7, is GAGVSQSPSNKVTEKGKDVELRCDPISGHTALYWYRQSLGQGLEFLIYFQGNSAPDKSGLPSDRFSAERTGGSVSTLTIQRTQQEDSAVYLCASSPDRTGGYEQYFGPGTRLTVT.

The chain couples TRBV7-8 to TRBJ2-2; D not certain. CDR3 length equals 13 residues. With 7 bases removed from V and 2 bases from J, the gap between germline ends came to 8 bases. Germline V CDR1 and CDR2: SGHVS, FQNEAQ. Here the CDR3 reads CASIRGNTGELFF. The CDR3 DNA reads TGTGCCAGCATCCGTGGAAACACCGGGGAGCTGTTTTTT.

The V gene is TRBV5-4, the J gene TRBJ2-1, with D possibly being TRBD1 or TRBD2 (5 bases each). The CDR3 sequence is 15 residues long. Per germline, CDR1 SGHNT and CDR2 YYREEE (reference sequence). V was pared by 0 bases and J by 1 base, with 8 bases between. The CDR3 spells CASSLAGRSYNEQFF. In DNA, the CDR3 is TGTGCCAGCAGCTTGGCGGGGCGGTCCTACAATGAGCAGTTCTTC.

The CDR3 nucleotides are TGTGCCAGCAGCGCACAGGGCCTGCAGGGTACGCAGTATTTT. This translates into CASSAQGLQGTQYF. The gene calls are TRBV9 and TRBJ2-3; maybe TRBD1 (6 bases). Trimming left V 3 bases short and J 8 bases short, with 16 bases between. This CDR3 is 14 amino acids long. Germline CDR1 reads SGDLS; CDR2 reads YYNGEE.

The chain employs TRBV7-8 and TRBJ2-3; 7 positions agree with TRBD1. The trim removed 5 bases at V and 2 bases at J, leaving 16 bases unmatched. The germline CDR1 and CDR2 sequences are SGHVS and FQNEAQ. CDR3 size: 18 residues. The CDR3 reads CASSNTDLRGRITDTQYF. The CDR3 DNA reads TGTGCCAGCAGCAACACGGATCTGAGGGGGCGCATCACAGATACGCAGTATTTT.

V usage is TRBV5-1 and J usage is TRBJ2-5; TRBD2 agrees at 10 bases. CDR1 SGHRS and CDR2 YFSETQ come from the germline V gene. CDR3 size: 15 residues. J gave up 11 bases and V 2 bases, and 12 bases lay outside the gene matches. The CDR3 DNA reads TGCGCCAGCAGCTTCGGACTAGCGGAAAATGGTGAGCAGTACTTC. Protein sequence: CASSFGLAENGEQYF.

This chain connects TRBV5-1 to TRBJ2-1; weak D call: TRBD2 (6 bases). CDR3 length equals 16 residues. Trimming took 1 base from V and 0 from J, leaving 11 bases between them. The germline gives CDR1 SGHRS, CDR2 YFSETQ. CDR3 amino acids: CASSLSGPSSYNEQFF. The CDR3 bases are TGCGCCAGCAGCTTGAGCGGGCCGAGCTCCTACAATGAGCAGTTCTTC.

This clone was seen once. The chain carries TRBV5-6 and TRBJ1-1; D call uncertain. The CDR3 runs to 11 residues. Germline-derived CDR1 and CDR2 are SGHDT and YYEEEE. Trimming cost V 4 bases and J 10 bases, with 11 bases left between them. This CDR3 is CASSLLGAAFF. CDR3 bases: TGTGCCAGCAGCCTCCTTGGCGCAGCTTTCTTT.

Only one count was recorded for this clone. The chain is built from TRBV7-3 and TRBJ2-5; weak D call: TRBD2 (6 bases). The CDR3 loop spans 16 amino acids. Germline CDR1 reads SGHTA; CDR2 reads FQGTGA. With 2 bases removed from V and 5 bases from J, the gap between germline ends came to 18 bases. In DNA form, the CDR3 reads TGTGCCAGCAGCTTATCGGGGACCTCCGGAGGGGAGACCCAGTACTTC. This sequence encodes CASSLSGTSGGETQYF.